The clone carrying this T cell receptor (beta chain) was picked up one time. This sample is drawn from a study of OX40 agonist ivuxolimab in advanced cancers. Here immunoSEQ multiplex PCR was the method, and the copy in TCRdb shows in-frame clones only, minus some. The table lists about 37,000 clones, approximately 92% of them singletons. V lost 2 bases to trimming and J lost 6 bases; unmatched junction nucleotides: 10. Per the germline V gene, CDR1 is SGHAT and CDR2 is FQNNGV. The CDR3 has 15 amino acids. Sampling times: baseline, cycle 4 day 1, cycle 7 day 1. This material consisted of CD4+ or CD8+ T cells sorted from blood, taken in a trial of the OX40 agonist ivuxolimab. This chain links TRBV11-2 with TRBJ2-7; 7 bases fit TRBD2. The clonotype was recovered from an adult with an advanced solid tumor such as melanoma, head and neck, liver or kidney cancer. The CDR3 DNA reads TGTGCCAGCAGCTTATGGGCGGGAGCAATCGGCGAGCAGTACTTC. Amino acid sequence: CASSLWAGAIGEQYF.